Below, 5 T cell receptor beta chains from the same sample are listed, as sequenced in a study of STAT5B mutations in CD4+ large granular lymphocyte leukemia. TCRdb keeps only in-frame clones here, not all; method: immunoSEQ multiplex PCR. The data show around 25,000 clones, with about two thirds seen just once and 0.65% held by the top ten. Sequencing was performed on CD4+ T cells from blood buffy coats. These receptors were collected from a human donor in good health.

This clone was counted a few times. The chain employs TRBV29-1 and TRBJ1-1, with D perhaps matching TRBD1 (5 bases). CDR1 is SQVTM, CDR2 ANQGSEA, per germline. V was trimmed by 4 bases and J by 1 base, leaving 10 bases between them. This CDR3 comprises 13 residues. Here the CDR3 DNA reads TGCAGCGTTGTGGAGGGGTCGAACACTGAAGCTTTCTTT. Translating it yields CSVVEGSNTEAFF.

This CDR3 reads CASSSPGAGSNEQYF. The CDR3 bases are TGTGCCAGCAGCTCCCCAGGGGCAGGTAGCAACGAGCAGTACTTC. The chain recombines TRBV5-6 with TRBJ2-7, with D possibly TRBD1 on 6 matching bases. The CDR3 is 15 residues long. Per germline, CDR1 SGHDT and CDR2 YYEEEE. V was trimmed by 3 bases and J by 5 bases, leaving 18 bases between them.

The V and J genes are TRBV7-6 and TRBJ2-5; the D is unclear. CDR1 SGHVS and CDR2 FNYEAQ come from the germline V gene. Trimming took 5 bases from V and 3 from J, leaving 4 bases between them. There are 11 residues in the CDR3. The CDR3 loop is CASSAKETQYF. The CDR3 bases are TGTGCCAGCAGCGCTAAAGAGACCCAGTACTTC.

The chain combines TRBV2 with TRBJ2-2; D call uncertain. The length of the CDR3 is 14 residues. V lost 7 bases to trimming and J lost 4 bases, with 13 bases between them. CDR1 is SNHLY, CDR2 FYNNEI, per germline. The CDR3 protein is CASKPLLSTGELFF. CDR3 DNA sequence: TGTGCCAGCAAGCCACTCCTTTCCACCGGGGAGCTGTTTTTT.

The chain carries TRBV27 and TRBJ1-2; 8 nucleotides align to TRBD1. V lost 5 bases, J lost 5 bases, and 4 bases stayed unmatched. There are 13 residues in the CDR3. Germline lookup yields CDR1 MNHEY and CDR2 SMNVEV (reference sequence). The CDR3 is CASSPDRGYGYTF. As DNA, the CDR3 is TGTGCCAGCAGTCCTGACAGGGGATATGGCTACACCTTC.